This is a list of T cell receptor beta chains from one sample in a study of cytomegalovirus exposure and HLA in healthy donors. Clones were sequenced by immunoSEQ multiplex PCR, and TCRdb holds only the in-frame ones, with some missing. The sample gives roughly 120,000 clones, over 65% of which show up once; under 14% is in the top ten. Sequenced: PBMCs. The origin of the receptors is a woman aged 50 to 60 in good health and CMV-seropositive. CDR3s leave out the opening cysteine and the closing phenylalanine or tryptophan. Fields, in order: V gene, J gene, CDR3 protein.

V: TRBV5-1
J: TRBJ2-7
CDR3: ASSQTGNEQY

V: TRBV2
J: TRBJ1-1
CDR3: ASSAGLEATEAF

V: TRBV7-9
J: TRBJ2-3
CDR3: ASSLASGVSTDTQY

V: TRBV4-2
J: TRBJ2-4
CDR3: ASSQVGIEENIQY

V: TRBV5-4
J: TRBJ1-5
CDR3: ASSRTDSGPQH

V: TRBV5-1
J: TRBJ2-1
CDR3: ASSLHSGTGDTYNEQF

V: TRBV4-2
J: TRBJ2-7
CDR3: ASSQTSGTGSSYEQY

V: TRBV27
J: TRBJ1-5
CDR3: ASSSYRPYSNQPQH

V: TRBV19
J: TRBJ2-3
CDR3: ASSPTHGQPSNTDTQY

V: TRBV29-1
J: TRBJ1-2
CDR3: SVDGNENRESAGYT

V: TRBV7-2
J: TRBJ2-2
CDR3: ASSRLAGGVTGELF

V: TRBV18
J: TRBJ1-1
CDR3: ASSPPVGLGATEAF

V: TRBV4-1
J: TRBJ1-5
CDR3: ASSSTGITQPQH

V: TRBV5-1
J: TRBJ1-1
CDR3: ASSDGTGEAF

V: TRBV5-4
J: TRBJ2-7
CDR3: ASSSQIRQGANYEQY

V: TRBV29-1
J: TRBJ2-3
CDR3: STRTSGSTDTQY

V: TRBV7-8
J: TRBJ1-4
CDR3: ASSFLRDTYEKLF

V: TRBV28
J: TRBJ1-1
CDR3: ASSLKNTEAF

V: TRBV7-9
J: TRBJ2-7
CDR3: ASSFRQDEQY

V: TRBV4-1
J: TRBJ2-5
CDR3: ASSQGQGVQETQY

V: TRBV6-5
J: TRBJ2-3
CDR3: ASSYRRGGSTDTQY

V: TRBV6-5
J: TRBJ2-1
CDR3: ASSYLAGGLWNEQF

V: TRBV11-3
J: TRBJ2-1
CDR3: ASSLEQGNEQF

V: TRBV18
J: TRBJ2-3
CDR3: ASSPPASGRADTQY

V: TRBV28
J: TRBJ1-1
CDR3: ASSLWGETFYLAGQGQGNTEAF

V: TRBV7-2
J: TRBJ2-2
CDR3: ASSLGRDTGELF

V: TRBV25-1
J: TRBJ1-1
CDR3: ASSAETGRYTEAF

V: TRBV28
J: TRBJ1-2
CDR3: ASSYRVSPLRYGYT

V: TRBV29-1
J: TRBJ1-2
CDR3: SVEDGVGGNYGYT

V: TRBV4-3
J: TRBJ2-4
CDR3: ASSQESLAKNIQY

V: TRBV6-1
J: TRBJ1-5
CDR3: ASRTGDGNQPQH

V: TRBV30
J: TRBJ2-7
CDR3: AWRWERTSGRAGAYEQY

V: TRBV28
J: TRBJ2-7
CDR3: ASSYRAGALSYEQY

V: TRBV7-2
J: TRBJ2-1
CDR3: ASSLLAGELHNEQF

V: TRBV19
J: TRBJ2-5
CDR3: ASSPITPETQY

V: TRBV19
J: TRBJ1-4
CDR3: ASGRETNEKLF

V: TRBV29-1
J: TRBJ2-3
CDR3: SVEAGEGTDTQY

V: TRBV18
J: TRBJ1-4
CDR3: ASSPPLTANEKLF

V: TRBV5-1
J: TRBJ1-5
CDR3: ASSPGTGGFSNQPQH

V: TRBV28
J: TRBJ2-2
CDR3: APGGLAVGELF

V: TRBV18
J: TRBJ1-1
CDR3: ASSPSTDRGTEAF

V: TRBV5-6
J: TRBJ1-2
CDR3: ASSGPVHGYT

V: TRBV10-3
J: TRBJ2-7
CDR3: ATTRDDGRIQQY

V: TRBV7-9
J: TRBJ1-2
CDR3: ASSLGGYGYT

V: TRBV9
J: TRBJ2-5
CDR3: ASSVLAGGEETQY

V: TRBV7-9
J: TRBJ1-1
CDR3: ASSFQGNTEAF

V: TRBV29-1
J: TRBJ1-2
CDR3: SASGTGRFYGYT

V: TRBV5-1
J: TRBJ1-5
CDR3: ASSPDRAQPQH